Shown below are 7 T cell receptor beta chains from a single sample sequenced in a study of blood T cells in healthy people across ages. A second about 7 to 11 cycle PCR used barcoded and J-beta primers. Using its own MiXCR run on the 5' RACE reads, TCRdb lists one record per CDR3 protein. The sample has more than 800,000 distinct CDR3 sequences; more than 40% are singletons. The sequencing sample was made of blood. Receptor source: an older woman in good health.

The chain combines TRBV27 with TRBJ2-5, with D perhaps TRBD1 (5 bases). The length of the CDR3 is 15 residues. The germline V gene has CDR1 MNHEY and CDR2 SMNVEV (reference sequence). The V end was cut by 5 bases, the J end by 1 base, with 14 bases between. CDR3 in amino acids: CASSPILGLQETQYF. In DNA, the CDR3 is TGTGCCAGCAGTCCGATTTTGGGGCTCCAAGAGACCCAGTACTTC.

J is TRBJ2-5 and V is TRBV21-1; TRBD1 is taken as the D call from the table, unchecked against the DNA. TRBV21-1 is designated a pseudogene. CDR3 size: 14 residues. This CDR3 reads CASSMGQPWETQYF. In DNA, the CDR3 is TGTGCCAGCAGCATGGGACAGCCCTGGGAGACCCAGTACTTC.

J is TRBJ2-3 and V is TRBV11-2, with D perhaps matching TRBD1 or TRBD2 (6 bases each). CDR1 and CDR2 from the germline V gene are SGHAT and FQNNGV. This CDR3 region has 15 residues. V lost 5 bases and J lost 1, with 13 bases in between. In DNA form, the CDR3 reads TGTGCCAGCAGCCGTGGGGGGCTACGCACAGATACGCAGTATTTT. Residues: CASSRGGLRTDTQYF.

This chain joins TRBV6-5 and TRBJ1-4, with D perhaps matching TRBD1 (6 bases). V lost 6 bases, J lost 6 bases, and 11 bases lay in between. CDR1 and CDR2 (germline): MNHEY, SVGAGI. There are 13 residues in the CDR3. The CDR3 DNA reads TGTGCCAGCAGCAGGGGTTTGGATGAAAAACTGTTTTTT. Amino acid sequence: CASSRGLDEKLFF.

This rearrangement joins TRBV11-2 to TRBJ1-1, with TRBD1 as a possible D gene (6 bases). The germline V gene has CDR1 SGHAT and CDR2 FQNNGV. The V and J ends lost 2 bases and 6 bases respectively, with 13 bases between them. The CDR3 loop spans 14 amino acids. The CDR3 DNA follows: TGTGCCAGCAGCTTAAAACAGGGCGCGGCTGAAGCTTTCTTT. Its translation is CASSLKQGAAEAFF.

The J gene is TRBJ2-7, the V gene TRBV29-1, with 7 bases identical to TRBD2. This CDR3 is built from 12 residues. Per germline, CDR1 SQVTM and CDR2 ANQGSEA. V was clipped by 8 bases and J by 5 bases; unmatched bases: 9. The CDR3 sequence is CSFIGGSDEQYF. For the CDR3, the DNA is TGCAGCTTTATCGGGGGGTCCGACGAGCAGTACTTC.

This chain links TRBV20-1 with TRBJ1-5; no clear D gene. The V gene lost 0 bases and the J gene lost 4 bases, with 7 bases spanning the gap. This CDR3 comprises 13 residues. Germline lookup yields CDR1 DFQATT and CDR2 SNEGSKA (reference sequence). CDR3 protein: CSARDRRNQPQHF. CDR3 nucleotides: TGCAGTGCTAGAGATCGTCGGAATCAGCCCCAGCATTTT.